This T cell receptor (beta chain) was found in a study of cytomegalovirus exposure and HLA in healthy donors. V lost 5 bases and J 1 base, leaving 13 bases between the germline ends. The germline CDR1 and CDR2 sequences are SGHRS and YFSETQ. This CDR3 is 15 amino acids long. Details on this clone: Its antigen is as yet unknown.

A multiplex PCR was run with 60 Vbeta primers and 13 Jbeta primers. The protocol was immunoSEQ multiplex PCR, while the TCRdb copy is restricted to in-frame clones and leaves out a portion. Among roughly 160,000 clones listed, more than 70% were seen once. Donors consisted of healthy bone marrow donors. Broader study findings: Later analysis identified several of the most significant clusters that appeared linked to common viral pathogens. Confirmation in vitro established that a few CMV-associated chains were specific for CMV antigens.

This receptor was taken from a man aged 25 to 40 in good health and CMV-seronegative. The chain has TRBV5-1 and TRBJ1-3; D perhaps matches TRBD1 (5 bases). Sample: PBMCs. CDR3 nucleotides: TGCGCCAGCAGTGAGGCAGGGATGTCTGGAAACACCATATATTTT. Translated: CASSEAGMSGNTIYF.